This T cell receptor (beta chain) was identified during a study of blood T cell repertoires in COVID-19. This clone was counted between two and nine times. In the original processing: The assay estimated nucleated cells by amplifying reference gene primers. Using immunoSEQ multiplex PCR, the repertoire was profiled, and TCRdb retains in-frame clones only, with some absent. That table furnishes V, J and clone size, whereas the DNA furnished D and trimming. The table lists about 130,000 clones, roughly 69% of them singletons. The V gene lost 5 bases and the J gene lost 2 bases, with 7 bases spanning the gap. Germline CDR1 is SQVTM and CDR2 is ANQGSEA. The CDR3 contains 11 residues.

Sequenced: peripheral blood. The clonotype was recovered from a woman in her seventies with acute or convalescent COVID-19. The chain carries TRBV29-1 and TRBJ2-7, with D hard to call. The CDR3 sequence is CSVPDTYEQYF. The DNA of the CDR3 is TGCAGCGTTCCTGACACCTACGAGCAGTACTTC.